A selection of T cell receptor beta chains follows, all from one sample in a study of T cell responses to AZD1222 COVID-19 vaccine. Libraries were prepared by immunoSEQ multiplex PCR; TCRdb keeps only in-frame clonotypes and omits some of them. Altogether roughly 150,000 clones are present, approximately 88% being singletons, with the ten largest covering 0.95% to 1.1%. Sample: peripheral blood, taken 28 days after the second AZD1222 dose. All receptors derive from an adult who received the AZD1222 COVID-19 vaccine. Each CDR3 is given with its conserved first and last residue. D genes are given only for firm matches.

V	D	J	CDR3	DNA
TRBV30	-	TRBJ1-5	CAWTTGLGNQPQHF	TGTGCCTGGACTACAGGTCTGGGCAATCAGCCCCAGCATTTT
TRBV7-8	-	TRBJ1-5	CASSLRTDYSNQPQHF	TGTGCCAGCAGCTTACGGACTGATTATAGCAATCAGCCCCAGCATTTT
TRBV7-9	-	TRBJ1-6	CASSLSSLGNSPLHF	TGTGCCAGCAGCTTAAGCAGTCTTGGGAATTCACCCCTCCACTTT
TRBV2	-	TRBJ1-2	CASREMGYTF	TGTGCCAGCAGAGAGATGGGGTACACCTTC
TRBV4-1	-	TRBJ1-1	CASSQDGGMTLENTEAFF	TGCGCCAGCAGCCAAGATGGGGGGATGACACTTGAGAACACTGAAGCTTTCTTT
TRBV7-8	-	TRBJ1-4	CASGLRPGGDEKLFF	TGTGCCAGCGGCCTCCGGCCGGGGGGGGATGAAAAACTGTTTTTT
TRBV7-2	-	TRBJ2-2	CASSPSGSGVTGELFF	TGTGCCAGCAGCCCCTCGGGTTCGGGGGTCACCGGGGAGCTGTTTTTT
TRBV15	-	TRBJ1-2	CATAGWWDNKYGYTF	TGTGCCACCGCGGGTTGGTGGGACAATAAGTATGGCTACACCTTC
TRBV5-1	TRBD2	TRBJ2-3	CASSPAGGDTQYF	TGCGCCAGCAGCCCCGCGGGGGGGGATACGCAGTATTTT
TRBV27	TRBD2	TRBJ2-1	CASSLYSRPAGEGNNEQFF	TGTGCCAGCAGTTTATATAGCCGCCCCGCTGGGGAGGGTAACAATGAGCAGTTCTTC
TRBV5-4	TRBD2	TRBJ2-3	CASSSGGRATDTQYF	TGTGCCAGCAGCTCGGGGGGTCGGGCCACAGATACGCAGTATTTT
TRBV19	-	TRBJ2-4	CASSIHTGLAKNIQYF	TGTGCCAGTAGTATTCATACAGGACTAGCCAAAAACATTCAGTACTTC
TRBV3-1/TRBV3-2	-	TRBJ2-5	CASSRWGETQYF	TGTGCCAGCAGCCGATGGGGGGAGACCCAGTACTTC
TRBV3-1/TRBV3-2	-	TRBJ2-7	CASSLGGYSSYEQYF	TGTGCCAGCAGCCTTGGGGGGTATAGCTCCTACGAGCAGTACTTC
TRBV19	-	TRBJ1-5	CASSIAPGNKPQHF	TGTGCCAGTAGTATAGCTCCCGGGAATAAGCCCCAGCATTTT
TRBV6-5	-	TRBJ2-5	CASSYSQTQYF	TGTGCCAGCAGTTACTCGCAGACCCAGTACTTC
TRBV6-6	-	TRBJ1-1	CASREGGEQGTEAFF	TGTGCCAGCAGAGAAGGGGGGGAACAAGGCACTGAAGCTTTCTTT